A selection of T cell receptor beta chains follows, all from one sample in a study of blood T cell repertoires in COVID-19. The table came from immunoSEQ multiplex PCR; TCRdb's copy has only in-frame clones and leaves some out. The profile shows fewer than 250,000 clones, 70% to 90% of them singletons. Input material: peripheral blood. The receptors originated from a woman between 50 and 59 years old with active or convalescent COVID-19. The CDR3 runs from the conserved cysteine through the conserved F or W. The order of the fields is D gene, V gene, clone size, J gene, CDR3 DNA, CDR3 protein. The D gene is left open where the match is weak. Clone size is stated in some rows and not others, as once, few, many or a class when expanded.

TRBD1	TRBV19	.	TRBJ1-4	TGTGCCAGTAGTCCTTTGAGGGACAGGAGGGAAAAACTGTTTTTT	CASSPLRDRREKLFF
TRBD1	TRBV29-1	.	TRBJ2-3	TGCAGCGTTGATGGAGTCTTGACAGGGATTCGTGCAGATACGCAGTATTTT	CSVDGVLTGIRADTQYF
.	TRBV7-6	.	TRBJ1-3	TGTGCCAGCAGCTCGCAGACAGGTCTCTCGGGGACCATATATTTT	CASSSQTGLSGTIYF
TRBD1	TRBV19	.	TRBJ1-2	TGTGCCAGTAGTAGCCGGGACAGGGGTCCTGGCTACACCTTC	CASSSRDRGPGYTF
.	TRBV19	.	TRBJ1-4	TGTGCCAGTAGTATGTCAGGATATGAAAAACTGTTTTTT	CASSMSGYEKLFF
.	TRBV28	.	TRBJ1-2	TGTGCCAGCAGTAGTCCAGGGCTTGACTATGGCTACACCTTC	CASSSPGLDYGYTF
.	TRBV4-1	.	TRBJ2-1	TGCGCCAGCAGCCAAGCCACGAGCGGTACGGGAAGGAAGCAGTTCTTC	CASSQATSGTGRKQFF
.	TRBV11-2	.	TRBJ1-2	TGTGCCAGCAGCTTGCGGGGGTTTAACTATGGCTACACCTTC	CASSLRGFNYGYTF
.	TRBV19	.	TRBJ2-4	TGTGCCAGTAGTTCCAGGGGAAGTGGGGCCAAAAACATTCAGTACTTC	CASSSRGSGAKNIQYF
TRBD1	TRBV6-1	once	TRBJ1-5	TGTGCCAGCAGTGCCTACAGGGGGCGCGGTAGCAATCAGCCCCAGCATTTT	CASSAYRGRGSNQPQHF
.	TRBV19	.	TRBJ2-6	TGTGCCAGTAGTATGGAGGGAATACCCTCTGGGGCCAACGTCCTGACTTTC	CASSMEGIPSGANVLTF
.	TRBV6-5	.	TRBJ2-7	TGTGCCAGCAGTTTGTCCTGGCGGGGTAGGTACGAGCAGTACTTC	CASSLSWRGRYEQYF
TRBD1	TRBV6-5	.	TRBJ2-1	TGTGCCAGCAGGGGCTCCGGGACAGGTAACAATGAGCAGTTCTTC	CASRGSGTGNNEQFF
.	TRBV27	.	TRBJ2-7	TGTGCCAGCAGTTTAGGACAAACCTACGAGCAGTACTTC	CASSLGQTYEQYF
TRBD2	TRBV9	.	TRBJ2-3	TGTGCCAGCAGCGTAGATCTAGCGGGAGAAATAGATACGCAGTATTTT	CASSVDLAGEIDTQYF
TRBD1	TRBV28	.	TRBJ2-1	TGTGCCAGCTCTAGGACAGGGAAAGCCTACAATGAGCAGTTCTTC	CASSRTGKAYNEQFF
TRBD2	TRBV7-9	.	TRBJ2-3	TGTGCCAGCATCCCGCCGTTGACTAGCGGGAGCACAGATACGCAGTATTTT	CASIPPLTSGSTDTQYF
.	TRBV27	.	TRBJ1-1	TGTGCCAGCAGTCGCTCCTACTTGAACACTGAAGCTTTCTTT	CASSRSYLNTEAFF
TRBD1	TRBV27	.	TRBJ1-4	TGTGCCAGCAGTTTATCGGACAGGGGAGTTGCAAAACTGTTTTTT	CASSLSDRGVAKLFF
.	TRBV28	.	TRBJ2-5	TGTGCCAGCAGTTGGCCCGGCGGCGGCCAAGAGACCCAGTACTTC	CASSWPGGGQETQYF
.	TRBV7-9	.	TRBJ1-1	TGTGCCAGCAGCGGGAAGGAGGTTATGAACACTGAAGCTTTCTTT	CASSGKEVMNTEAFF
.	TRBV19	.	TRBJ1-1	TGTGCCAGTAGTATAGTTGGGGAGGTGAGCACTGAAGCTTTCTTT	CASSIVGEVSTEAFF
TRBD1	TRBV6-5	.	TRBJ2-7	TGTGCCAGCAGGGGACAGGGAGGGGGGTACGAGCAGTACTTC	CASRGQGGGYEQYF